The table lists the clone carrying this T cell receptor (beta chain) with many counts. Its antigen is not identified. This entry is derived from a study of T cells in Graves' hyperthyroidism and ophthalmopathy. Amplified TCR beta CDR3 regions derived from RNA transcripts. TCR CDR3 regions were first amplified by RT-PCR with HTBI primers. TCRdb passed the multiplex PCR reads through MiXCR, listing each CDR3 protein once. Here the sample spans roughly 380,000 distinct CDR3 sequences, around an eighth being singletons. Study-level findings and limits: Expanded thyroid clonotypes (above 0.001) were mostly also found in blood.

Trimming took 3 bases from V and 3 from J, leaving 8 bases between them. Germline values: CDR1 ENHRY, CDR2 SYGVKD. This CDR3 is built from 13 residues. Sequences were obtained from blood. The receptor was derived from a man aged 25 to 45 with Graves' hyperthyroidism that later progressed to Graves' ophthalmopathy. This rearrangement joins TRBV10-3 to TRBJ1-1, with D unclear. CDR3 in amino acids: CAISDFQHTEAFF. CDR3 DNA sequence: TGTGCCATCAGTGATTTCCAGCACACTGAAGCTTTCTTT.